This TCR beta chain was found in a study of human T cells and chemical hapten exposure. Study summary: Researchers reported sensitizing a 2 cm by 2 cm upper inner arm skin site with 2% DPC. Once 0.01% DPC had been applied to the upper back by patch test, readings were taken at 6 days. Study-level results: Controls formed significantly fewer large CDR3 similarity clusters than expanded TCRs did. Because all patients had alopecia, their immune responses might differ from healthy ones.

Documented time point: patch test 1, 2 weeks after DPC sensitization. Specified treatment: therapeutic diphenylcyclopropenone sensitization with weekly scalp DPC. Points on this clonotype: Its antigen remains unidentified.

TCRdb recomputed calls from the RACE reads with MiXCR, one row per CDR3 protein. The sample comprises around 160,000 distinct CDR3 sequences, 14% of which are singletons, and less than 2% rests with the top ten. The sequence was obtained from a woman in her thirties with alopecia areata. Some clones in this sample may be carry-over from other donors' samples. Sequenced material: whole blood, taken in connection with sensitization to the hapten diphenylcyclopropenone (DPC).

The CDR3 sequence: CASSSGKQGVPSPLHF. CDR3 sequence (DNA): TGTGCCAGCAGTTCCGGGAAACAGGGGGTACCTTCACCCCTCCACTTT. V usage is TRBV28 and J usage is TRBJ1-6, with 8 bases identical to TRBD1. The CDR3 runs 16 residues. The V and J ends lost 4 bases and 9 bases, in that order; junction bases with no gene match: 11. CDR1 is MDHEN, CDR2 SYDVKM, per germline.